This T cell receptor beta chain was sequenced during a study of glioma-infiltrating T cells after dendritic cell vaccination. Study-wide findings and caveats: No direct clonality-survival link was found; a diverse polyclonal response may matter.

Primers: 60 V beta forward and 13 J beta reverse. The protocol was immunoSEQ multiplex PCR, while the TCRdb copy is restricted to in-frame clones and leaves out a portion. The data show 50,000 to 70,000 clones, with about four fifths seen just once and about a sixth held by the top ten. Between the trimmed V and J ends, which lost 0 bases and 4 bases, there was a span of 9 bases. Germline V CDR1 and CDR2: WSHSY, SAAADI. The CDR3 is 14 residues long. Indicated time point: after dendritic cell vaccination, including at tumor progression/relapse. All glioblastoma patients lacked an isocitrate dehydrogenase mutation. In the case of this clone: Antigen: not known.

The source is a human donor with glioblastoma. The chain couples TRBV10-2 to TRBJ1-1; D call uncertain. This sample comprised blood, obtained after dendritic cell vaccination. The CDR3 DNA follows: TGCGCCAGCAGTGAGTCTAGGGAGGGCACTGAAGCTTTCTTT. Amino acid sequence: CASSESREGTEAFF.